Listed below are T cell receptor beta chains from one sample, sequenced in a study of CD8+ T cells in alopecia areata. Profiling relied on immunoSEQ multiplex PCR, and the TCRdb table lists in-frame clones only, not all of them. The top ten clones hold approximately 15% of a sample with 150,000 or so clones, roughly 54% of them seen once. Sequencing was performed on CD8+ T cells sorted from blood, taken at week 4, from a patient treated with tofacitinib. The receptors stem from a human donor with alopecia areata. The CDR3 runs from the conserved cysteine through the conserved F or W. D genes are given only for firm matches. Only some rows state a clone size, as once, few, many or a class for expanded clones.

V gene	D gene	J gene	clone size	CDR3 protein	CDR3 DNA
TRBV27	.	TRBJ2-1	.	CASSLRGADNEQFF	TGTGCCAGCAGTTTAAGGGGCGCGGACAATGAGCAGTTCTTC
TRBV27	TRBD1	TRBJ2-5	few	CASSWTGGGETQYF	TGTGCCAGCAGTTGGACAGGGGGGGGAGAGACCCAGTACTTC
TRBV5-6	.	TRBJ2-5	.	CASSWTGTAETQYF	TGTGCCAGCAGCTGGACCGGGACTGCGGAGACCCAGTACTTC
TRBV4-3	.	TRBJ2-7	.	CASSPGGVYEQYF	TGCGCCAGCAGCCCCGGAGGGGTGTACGAGCAGTACTTC
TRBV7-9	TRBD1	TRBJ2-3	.	CASSLGTGDTDTQYF	TGTGCCAGCAGCTTAGGGACAGGGGACACAGATACGCAGTATTTT
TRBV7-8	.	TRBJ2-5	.	CASNFRRNQETQYF	TGTGCCAGCAATTTTCGGCGGAACCAAGAGACCCAGTACTTC
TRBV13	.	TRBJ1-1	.	CASSFPGELGTEAFF	TGTGCCAGCAGCTTCCCCGGGGAATTGGGCACTGAAGCTTTCTTT
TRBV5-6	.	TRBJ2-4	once	CASSLPDEVAKNIQYF	TGTGCCAGCAGCTTGCCGGACGAGGTAGCCAAAAACATTCAGTACTTC
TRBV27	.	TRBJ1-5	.	CASSSRQGNQPQHF	TGTGCCAGCAGCTCCAGGCAGGGGAATCAGCCCCAGCATTTT
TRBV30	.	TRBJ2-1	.	CAWSVSALNEQFF	TGTGCCTGGAGTGTGTCCGCTTTGAATGAGCAGTTCTTC
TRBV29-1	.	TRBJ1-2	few	CSVEGDRRGRNEGYTF	TGCAGCGTTGAAGGCGACCGGCGGGGACGGAACGAGGGCTACACCTTC
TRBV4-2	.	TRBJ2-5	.	CASSQAPKETQYF	TGTGCCAGCAGCCAAGCCCCCAAAGAGACCCAGTACTTC
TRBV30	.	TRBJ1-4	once	CAWDVPTATNEKLFF	TGTGCCTGGGACGTCCCTACGGCAACTAATGAAAAACTGTTTTTT
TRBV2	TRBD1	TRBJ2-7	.	CASSEVDRAPDEQYF	TGTGCCAGCAGTGAAGTTGACAGGGCACCTGACGAGCAGTACTTC
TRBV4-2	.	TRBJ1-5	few	CASSQPDRQGRNQPQHF	TGTGCCAGCAGCCAACCCGACCGCCAGGGGAGGAATCAGCCCCAGCATTTT
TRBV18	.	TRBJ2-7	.	CASSPDSSYEQYF	TGTGCCAGCTCACCGGACAGCTCCTACGAGCAGTACTTC
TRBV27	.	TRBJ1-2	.	CASSPRTPTYHGYTF	TGTGCCAGCAGTCCCAGGACTCCCACTTACCATGGCTACACCTTC
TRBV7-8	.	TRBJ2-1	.	CASSLDLGRLYNEQFF	TGTGCCAGCAGCTTAGATCTCGGACGTTTGTACAATGAGCAGTTCTTC
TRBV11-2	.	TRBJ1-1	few	CASGGQGLMNTEAFF	TGTGCCAGCGGTGGGCAGGGCCTTATGAACACTGAAGCTTTCTTT
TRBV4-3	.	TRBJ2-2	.	CASSHDLPGELFF	TGCGCCAGCAGCCACGACCTGCCCGGGGAGCTGTTTTTT
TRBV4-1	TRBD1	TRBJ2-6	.	CASSPGTGEGGANVLTF	TGCGCCAGCAGCCCCGGGACAGGGGAAGGTGGGGCCAACGTCCTGACTTTC
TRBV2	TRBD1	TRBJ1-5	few	CASSHDRDNQPQHF	TGTGCCAGCAGTCACGACAGGGACAATCAGCCCCAGCATTTT
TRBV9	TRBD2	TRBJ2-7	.	CASSPGTSLYEQYF	TGTGCCAGCAGCCCCGGGACTAGCCTCTACGAGCAGTACTTC
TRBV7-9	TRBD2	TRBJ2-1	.	CASSSIAGGPSEEQFF	TGTGCCAGCAGCTCCATAGCGGGGGGGCCGTCGGAGGAGCAGTTCTTC
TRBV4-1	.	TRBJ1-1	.	CASSQTGSPEAFF	TGCGCCAGCAGCCAAACAGGGTCCCCTGAAGCTTTCTTT
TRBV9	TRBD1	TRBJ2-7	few	CASSAGTDYEQYF	TGTGCCAGCAGCGCCGGGACAGACTACGAGCAGTACTTC
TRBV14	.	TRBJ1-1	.	CASSQDGEGRDTEAFF	TGTGCCAGCAGCCAAGACGGGGAGGGAAGGGACACTGAAGCTTTCTTT
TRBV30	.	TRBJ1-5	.	CAWSGSSNQPQHF	TGTGCCTGGAGTGGCAGCTCCAATCAGCCCCAGCATTTT
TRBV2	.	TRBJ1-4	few	CASSEWRDPNEKLFF	TGTGCCAGCAGTGAATGGCGGGATCCTAATGAAAAACTGTTTTTT
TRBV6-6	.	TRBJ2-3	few	CASSYSMGESTDTQYF	TGTGCCAGCAGTTACTCAATGGGGGAGAGCACAGATACGCAGTATTTT
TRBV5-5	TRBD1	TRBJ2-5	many	CASSWGDRQETQYF	TGTGCCAGCAGCTGGGGGGACAGGCAAGAGACCCAGTACTTC
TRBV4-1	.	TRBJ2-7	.	CASSQAPGGGGEQYF	TGCGCCAGCAGCCAAGCTCCGGGTGGGGGCGGCGAGCAGTACTTC
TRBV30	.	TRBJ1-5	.	CAGGADQPQHF	TGTGCCGGGGGGGCAGATCAGCCCCAGCATTTT
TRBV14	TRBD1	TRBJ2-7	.	CASSQNPGGLAYEQYF	TGTGCCAGCAGCCAGAATCCAGGGGGTTTGGCTTACGAGCAGTACTTC
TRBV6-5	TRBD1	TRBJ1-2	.	CASRSLQGPYGYTF	TGTGCCAGCAGATCCTTACAGGGGCCCTATGGCTACACCTTC
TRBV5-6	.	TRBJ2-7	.	CASSLDSDYEQYF	TGTGCCAGCAGCCTGGACAGCGACTACGAGCAGTACTTC
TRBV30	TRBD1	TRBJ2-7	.	CAWKGTVHYEQYF	TGTGCCTGGAAAGGGACAGTTCACTACGAGCAGTACTTC
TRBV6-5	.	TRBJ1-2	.	CASSYSSFAYGYTF	TGTGCCAGCAGTTACTCCTCCTTTGCCTATGGCTACACCTTC
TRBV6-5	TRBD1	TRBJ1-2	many	CASDPGQGVGGYTF	TGTGCCAGCGACCCGGGACAGGGGGTTGGAGGCTACACCTTC
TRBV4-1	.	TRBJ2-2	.	CASSQGRGTGELFF	TGCGCCAGCAGCCAAGGAAGGGGTACCGGGGAGCTGTTTTTT
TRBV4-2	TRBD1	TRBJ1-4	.	CASSHDDTGADEKLFF	TGTGCCAGCAGCCATGACGATACAGGGGCGGATGAAAAACTGTTTTTT
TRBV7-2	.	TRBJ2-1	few	CASSWYPGQIFYNEQFF	TGTGCCAGCAGCTGGTATCCGGGACAAATCTTCTACAATGAGCAGTTCTTC
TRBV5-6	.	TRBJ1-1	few	CASSLAVGNTEAFF	TGTGCCAGCAGCTTGGCGGTTGGGAACACTGAAGCTTTCTTT
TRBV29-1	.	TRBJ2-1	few	CSVAGARNEQFF	TGCAGCGTTGCGGGGGCGCGGAATGAGCAGTTCTTC
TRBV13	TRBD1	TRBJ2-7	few	CASSADRGYEQYF	TGTGCCAGCAGCGCGGACAGGGGCTACGAGCAGTACTTC
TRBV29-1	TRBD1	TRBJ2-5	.	CSVEDDDRAETQYF	TGCAGCGTTGAAGATGACGACAGGGCAGAGACCCAGTACTTC
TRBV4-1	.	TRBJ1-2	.	CASSPDEHPNYGYTF	TGCGCCAGCAGCCCGGACGAACACCCTAACTATGGCTACACCTTC
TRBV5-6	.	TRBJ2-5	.	CASSLGQQETQYF	TGTGCCAGCAGCTTGGGTCAACAAGAGACCCAGTACTTC
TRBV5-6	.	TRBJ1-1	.	CASSGGPREAFF	TGTGCCAGCAGCGGGGGACCCCGAGAGGCTTTCTTT